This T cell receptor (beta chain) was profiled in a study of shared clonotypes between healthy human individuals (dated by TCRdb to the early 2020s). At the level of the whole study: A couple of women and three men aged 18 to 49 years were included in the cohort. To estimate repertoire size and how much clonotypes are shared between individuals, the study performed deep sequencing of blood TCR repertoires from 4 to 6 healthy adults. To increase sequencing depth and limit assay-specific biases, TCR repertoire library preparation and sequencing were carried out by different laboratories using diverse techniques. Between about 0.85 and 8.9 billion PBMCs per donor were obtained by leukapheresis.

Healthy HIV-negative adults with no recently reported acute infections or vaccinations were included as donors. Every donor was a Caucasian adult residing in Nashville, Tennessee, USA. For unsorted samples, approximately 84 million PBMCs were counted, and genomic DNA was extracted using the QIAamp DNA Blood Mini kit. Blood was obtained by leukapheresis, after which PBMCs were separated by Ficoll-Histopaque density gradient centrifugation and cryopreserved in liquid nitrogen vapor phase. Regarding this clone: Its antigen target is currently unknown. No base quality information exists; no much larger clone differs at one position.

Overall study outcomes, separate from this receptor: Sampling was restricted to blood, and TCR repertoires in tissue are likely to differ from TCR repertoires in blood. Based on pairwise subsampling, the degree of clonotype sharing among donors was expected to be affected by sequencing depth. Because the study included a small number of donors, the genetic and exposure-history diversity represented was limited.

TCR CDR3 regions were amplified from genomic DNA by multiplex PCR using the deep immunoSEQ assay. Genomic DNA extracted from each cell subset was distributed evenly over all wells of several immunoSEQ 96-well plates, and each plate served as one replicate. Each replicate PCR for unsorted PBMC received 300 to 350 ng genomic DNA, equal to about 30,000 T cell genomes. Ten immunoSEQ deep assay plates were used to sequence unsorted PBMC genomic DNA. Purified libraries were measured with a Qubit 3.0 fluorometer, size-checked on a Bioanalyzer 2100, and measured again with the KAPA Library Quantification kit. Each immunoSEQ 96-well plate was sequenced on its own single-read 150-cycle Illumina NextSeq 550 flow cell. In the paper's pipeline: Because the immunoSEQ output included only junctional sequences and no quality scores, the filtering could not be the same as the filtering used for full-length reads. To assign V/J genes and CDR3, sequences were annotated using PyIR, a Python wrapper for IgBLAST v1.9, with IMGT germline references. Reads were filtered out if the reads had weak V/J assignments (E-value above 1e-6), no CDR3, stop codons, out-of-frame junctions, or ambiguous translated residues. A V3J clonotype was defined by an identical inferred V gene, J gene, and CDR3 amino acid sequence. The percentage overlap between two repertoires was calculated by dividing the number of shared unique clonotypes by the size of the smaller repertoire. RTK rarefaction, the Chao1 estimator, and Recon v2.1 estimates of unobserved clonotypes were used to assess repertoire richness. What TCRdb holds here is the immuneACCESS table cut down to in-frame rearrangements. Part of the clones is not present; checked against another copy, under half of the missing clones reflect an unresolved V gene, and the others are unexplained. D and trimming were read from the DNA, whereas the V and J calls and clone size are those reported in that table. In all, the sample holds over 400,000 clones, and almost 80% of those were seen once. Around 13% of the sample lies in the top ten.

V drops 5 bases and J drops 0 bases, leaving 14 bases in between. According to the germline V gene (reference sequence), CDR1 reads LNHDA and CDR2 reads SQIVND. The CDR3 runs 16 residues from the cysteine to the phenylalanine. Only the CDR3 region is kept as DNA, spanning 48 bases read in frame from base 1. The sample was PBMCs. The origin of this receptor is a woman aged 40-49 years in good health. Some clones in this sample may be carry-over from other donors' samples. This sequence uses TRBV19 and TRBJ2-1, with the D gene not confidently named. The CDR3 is CASSQLGRSSYNEQFF. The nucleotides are TGTGCCAGTAGTCAGCTCGGTCGGAGCTCCTACAATGAGCAGTTCTTC.